Below are 25 T cell receptor beta chains sequenced from a single sample in a study of T cell changes during pregnancy in multiple sclerosis. Measured with immunoSEQ multiplex PCR; TCRdb has only the in-frame clones, and not every one. There are 70,000 to 95,000 clones in the sample; over 85% occur only once, and approximately 4.7% lies in the top ten. The source was peripheral blood, collected in the first trimester of pregnancy. All receptors come from a female donor with multiple sclerosis, enrolled in a pregnancy study.

The chain combines TRBV2 with TRBJ1-2; TRBD1 is a possible D gene (6 bases). V lost 2 bases and J 4 bases, leaving 8 bases between the germline ends. The CDR3 loop spans 13 amino acids. Germline CDR1 SNHLY, CDR2 FYNNEI. The CDR3 here is CASSERTVYGYTF. For the CDR3, the DNA is TGTGCCAGCAGTGAACGGACAGTCTATGGCTACACCTTC.

This clone showed up just once. The chain recombines TRBV29-1 with TRBJ2-5, with TRBD1 as a possible D gene (5 bases). Germline V gene lookup returns CDR1 SQVTM and CDR2 ANQGSEA. V lost 5 bases, J lost 4 bases, and 11 bases lay in between. The CDR3 runs to 12 residues. CDR3 coding DNA: TGCAGCGTTACACCCCAGGGAGAGACCCAGTACTTC. It yields the protein CSVTPQGETQYF.

The V call is TRBV5-3, the J call TRBJ1-2; no definite D call. TRBV5-3 qualifies as an ORF whose function is uncertain. The ends were cut back, 0 bases at V and 2 bases at J, with 8 bases in the middle. This CDR3 region has 14 residues. The DNA for the CDR3 is TGTGCCAGAAGCTTGGGTTCTGGCAACTATGGCTACACCTTC. Translating it yields CARSLGSGNYGYTF.

The gene calls are TRBV28 and TRBJ2-7, with D hard to call. The CDR3 totals 14 residues. Looked up from germline, CDR1 is MDHEN and CDR2 is SYDVKM. V was cut by 6 bases and J by 2 bases, with 14 bases left in between. CDR3 loop: CASRSPSLAYEQYF. The CDR3 bases are TGTGCCAGCAGGAGCCCAAGCCTAGCCTACGAGCAGTACTTC.

The genes are TRBV30 and TRBJ2-7, with D maybe TRBD2 (6 bases). Trimming removed 4 bases from V and 5 bases from J, with 15 bases in between. CDR3 length: 13 residues. Germline V lookup: CDR1 GTSNPN, CDR2 SVGIG (reference sequence). The CDR3 DNA reads as TGTGCCTGGAACGCCTCCCCGGGAGACGAGCAGTACTTC. Translated: CAWNASPGDEQYF.

This clone was observed a single time. V usage is TRBV5-1 and J usage is TRBJ2-5; 7 bases align to TRBD2. The CDR3 extends over 15 amino acids. Germline loops: CDR1 SGHRS, CDR2 YFSETQ. With 0 bases clipped from V and 5 bases from J, the junction kept 7 bases outside the gene matches. The CDR3 nucleotides are TGCGCCAGCAGCTTGGTTGGGGGGGACGGGGAGACCCAGTACTTC. It codes for CASSLVGGDGETQYF.

V usage is TRBV2 and J usage is TRBJ2-7, with D possibly matching TRBD2 (5 bases). CDR1 and CDR2 (germline): SNHLY, FYNNEI. V lost 8 bases to trimming and J lost 4 bases, with 12 bases between them. CDR3 length: 12 residues. CDR3 coding DNA: TGTGCCAGCCGAGACTACGGGTACGAGCAGTACTTC. It codes for CASRDYGYEQYF.

This chain links TRBV4-2 with TRBJ2-3; D may be TRBD2 (6 bases). V lost 2 bases and J lost 6, with 24 bases in between. The CDR3 covers 18 residues. Germline V gene lookup returns CDR1 LGHNA and CDR2 YNFKEQ. Written as DNA, the CDR3 is TGTGCCAGCAGCCAAAACGCTGGACCGGGACTCCAGATTGATACGCAGTATTTT. Translated, it gives CASSQNAGPGLQIDTQYF.

This chain connects TRBV10-3 to TRBJ2-1; 8 bases map to TRBD2. Trimming removed 4 bases from V and 0 bases from J; junction bases left unmatched: 2. This CDR3 comprises 15 residues. CDR1 is ENHRY and CDR2 is SYGVKD in the germline V gene. CDR3 in DNA: TGTGCCATCAGTGTAGCGGGGAGCTCCTACAATGAGCAGTTCTTC. Amino acids: CAISVAGSSYNEQFF.

The chain couples TRBV18 to TRBJ1-2, with D hard to call. The CDR3 is 13 amino acids. The V and J ends lost 2 bases and 7 bases respectively, with 11 bases between them. CDR1 is KGHSH and CDR2 is LQKENI in the germline V gene. CDR3 sequence (DNA): TGTGCCAGCTCACCATCCACCCAGGCTGGCTACACCTTC. Translating gives CASSPSTQAGYTF.

The chain is built from TRBV30 and TRBJ2-2; 8 bases match TRBD1. This CDR3 is 16 amino acids long. With 0 bases clipped from V and 3 bases from J, the junction kept 6 bases outside the gene matches. The germline CDR1 and CDR2 sequences are GTSNPN and SVGIG (reference sequence). DNA of the CDR3: TGTGCCTGGAGTGTAGCTCCAGGGGGCTACACCGGGGAGCTGTTTTTT. Its protein is CAWSVAPGGYTGELFF.

The chain recombines TRBV6-5 with TRBJ1-1; 9 nucleotides align to TRBD1. The CDR3 has 15 amino acids. The germline V gene encodes CDR1 MNHEY and CDR2 SVGAGI. V shed 2 bases, J shed 1 base, and the junction held 2 bases outside the gene matches. CDR3 coding DNA: TGTGCCAGCAGTTACCGGACAGGGGAGAACACTGAAGCTTTCTTT. Its protein is CASSYRTGENTEAFF.

The chain has TRBV14 and TRBJ1-2; 7 bases match TRBD1. Germline-derived CDR1 and CDR2 are SGHDN and FVKESK. CDR3 length: 14 residues. Trimming took 1 base from V and 8 from J; bases not matched to a gene: 7. CDR3 coding DNA: TGTGCCAGCAGCCAAGTCGTTACAGGGGAAGGCTACACCTTC. Amino acid sequence: CASSQVVTGEGYTF.

This clone was recorded only once. The V call is TRBV2, the J call TRBJ2-3, with 8 bases aligning to TRBD2. The germline CDR1 and CDR2 sequences are SNHLY and FYNNEI. The CDR3 consists of 15 residues. The junction had 9 bases not matched to a gene; V was cut back by 6 bases and J by 4 bases. In nucleotides, the CDR3 is TGTGCCAGCAGAGACCCGGGGGGGCCAGCAGATACGCAGTATTTT. This encodes CASRDPGGPADTQYF.

This clone was found once. This sequence joins TRBV7-2 and TRBJ2-1; D gene unclear. The CDR3 consists of 16 residues. Trimming removed 1 base at V and 0 bases at J, with 10 bases between. Germline CDR1 and CDR2: SGHTA and FQGNSA. CDR3 protein: CASSLVHSSSYNEQFF. The CDR3 nucleotides read TGTGCCAGCAGCTTAGTTCACTCAAGCTCCTACAATGAGCAGTTCTTC.

V and J are TRBV29-1 and TRBJ2-5; 8 nucleotides line up with TRBD2. Trimming took 1 base from V and 1 from J; bases not matched to a gene: 5. Germline loops: CDR1 SQVTM, CDR2 ANQGSEA. This CDR3 region has 15 residues. The CDR3, as DNA: TGCAGCGTTGAAGGGTGGGGGACTAGCCAAGAGACCCAGTACTTC. Translating it yields CSVEGWGTSQETQYF.

This clone was recorded once. The chain has TRBV9 and TRBJ2-7; 7 positions agree with TRBD1. The length of the CDR3 is 13 residues. Germline values: CDR1 SGDLS, CDR2 YYNGEE. V shed 3 bases and J 2 bases; nucleotides not matched to a gene: 2. The chain's CDR3 is CASSGTGTYEQYF. The CDR3 DNA follows: TGTGCCAGCAGCGGGACAGGAACCTACGAGCAGTACTTC.

The chain carries TRBV27 and TRBJ2-3; TRBD1 matches at 7 bases. In germline, CDR1 is MNHEY, CDR2 SMNVEV (reference sequence). Unmatched junction bases numbered 3, after V lost 8 bases and J lost 1 base. This CDR3 is built from 13 residues. The CDR3 bases are TGTGCCAGCCATACAGGGGGCACAGATACGCAGTATTTT. Amino acids: CASHTGGTDTQYF.

This chain uses TRBV18 with TRBJ2-5; D is possibly TRBD1 (5 bases). Trimming cost V 6 bases and J 4 bases, with 15 bases left between them. This CDR3 region has 14 residues. Germline V CDR1 and CDR2: KGHSH, LQKENI. CDR3 sequence: CASSPLPGAETQYF. The CDR3 DNA is TGTGCCAGCTCCCCGTTGCCTGGGGCAGAGACCCAGTACTTC.

This clone came up once. The V gene is TRBV30, the J gene TRBJ2-1; D might be TRBD1 (6 bases). This CDR3 region has 14 residues. From germline, CDR1 is GTSNPN and CDR2 SVGIG (reference sequence). V lost 5 bases, J lost 7 bases, and 18 bases lay in between. CDR3 in DNA: TGTGCCTGGGTGGGACACACAATGGGGAATGAGCAGTTCTTC. Its translation is CAWVGHTMGNEQFF. Together with reference TRBV30 and TRBJ2-1, the CDR3 gives the full variable domain: SQTIHQWPATLVQPVGSPLSLECTVEGTSNPNLYWYRQAAGRGLQLLFYSVGIGQISSEVPQNLSASRPQDRQFILSSKKLLLSDSGFYLCAWVGHTMGNEQFFGPGTRLTVL.

This sequence joins TRBV20-1 and TRBJ1-2; a weak D match, TRBD1 (6 bases). The CDR3 sequence is 11 residues long. Trimming removed 5 bases from V and 8 bases from J, with 12 bases in between. Per the germline V gene, CDR1 is DFQATT and CDR2 is SNEGSKA (reference sequence). The CDR3: CSAGQTVGYTF. In DNA form, the CDR3 reads TGCAGTGCTGGACAGACGGTGGGCTACACCTTC.

This chain connects TRBV10-3 to TRBJ2-7; TRBD1 matches at 9 bases. Germline CDR1 and CDR2: ENHRY and SYGVKD. The length of the CDR3 is 14 residues. Losses at the gene ends were 6 bases for V and 7 bases for J; bases not matched to a gene: 10. Here the CDR3 reads CAISTGGSRKEQYF. As DNA, the CDR3 is TGTGCCATCAGCACAGGGGGCAGTCGAAAAGAGCAGTACTTC.

Only one count was recorded for this clone. The chain links TRBV7-9 to TRBJ2-7; 11 nucleotides line up with TRBD2. Per germline, CDR1 SEHNR and CDR2 FQNEAQ (reference sequence). V dropped 5 bases and J dropped 4; count of bases not matched to a gene: 10. There are 16 residues in the CDR3. CDR3 protein: CASSPAGLAGGYEQYF. The CDR3 bases are TGTGCCAGCAGCCCCGCCGGGCTAGCGGGGGGTTACGAGCAGTACTTC.

V is TRBV30 and J is TRBJ2-7, with 10 bases that match TRBD2. The junction had 14 bases not matched to a gene; V was cut back by 4 bases and J by 5 bases. The CDR3 length is 16 residues. Germline V CDR1 and CDR2: GTSNPN, SVGIG (reference sequence). CDR3 protein: CAWTGLAAGGNDEQYF. The DNA of the CDR3 is TGTGCCTGGACCGGACTAGCGGCGGGGGGAAACGACGAGCAGTACTTC.

This clone was seen only once. The chain carries TRBV5-1 and TRBJ1-2; 7 nucleotides agree with TRBD1. With V trimmed by 4 bases and J by 4 bases, 10 bases remained unmatched. This CDR3 comprises 15 residues. Germline V gives CDR1 SGHRS, CDR2 YFSETQ. CDR3 protein: CASSRDGTVSYGYTF. The CDR3 DNA sequence: TGCGCCAGCAGCCGGGACGGGACAGTCTCCTATGGCTACACCTTC.